The clone carrying this T cell receptor (beta chain) turned up a few times. Antigen: not known. This sample stems from a study of regulatory T cells in long-lasting Graves disease. Whole-study findings and limits: Thyroid tissue went unstudied; only peripheral blood was examined. Persistent-disease Graves' patients showed less TCR diversity than new cases.

For TCR beta, libraries came from iRepertoire HTBI primers and Arm-PCR of CDR3 regions. TCRdb analysed the multiplex PCR reads with MiXCR anew, one entry per CDR3 protein. The data contain about 610,000 distinct CDR3 sequences, roughly a sixth of them singletons. Time point meaning: newly diagnosed GD, antithyroid drugs for less than 3 months. From RNA extracted from PBMCs, the TCR library was made. The CDR3 spans 12 residues. The germline gives CDR1 SGHRS, CDR2 YFSETQ. Trimming removed 4 bases from V and 3 bases from J, with 8 bases in between. These same records also appear under a second study, on T cells in Graves' hyperthyroidism and ophthalmopathy. That study reports: Most clonotypes expanded in thyroid above 0.001 were likewise present in blood.

The source material was peripheral blood mononuclear cells (PBMCs), sampled at new diagnosis, from a patient treated with antithyroid drugs. The chain employs TRBV5-1 and TRBJ2-7; D not certain. This TCR was recovered from a young man with Graves disease. The CDR3 DNA is TGCGCCAGCAGCAACAACCACTACGAGCAGTACTTC. Residues: CASSNNHYEQYF.